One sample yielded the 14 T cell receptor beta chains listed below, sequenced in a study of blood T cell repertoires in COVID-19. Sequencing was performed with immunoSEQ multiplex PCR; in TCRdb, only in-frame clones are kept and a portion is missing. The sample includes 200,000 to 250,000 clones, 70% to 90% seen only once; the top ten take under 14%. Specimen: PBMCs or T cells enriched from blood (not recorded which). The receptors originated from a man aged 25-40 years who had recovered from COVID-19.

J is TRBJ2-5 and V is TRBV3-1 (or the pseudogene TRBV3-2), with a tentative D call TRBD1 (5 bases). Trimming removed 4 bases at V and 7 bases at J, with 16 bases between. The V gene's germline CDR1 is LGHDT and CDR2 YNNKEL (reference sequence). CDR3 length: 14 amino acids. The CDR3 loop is CASSPGQASTTQYF. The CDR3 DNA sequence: TGTGCCAGCAGCCCTGGACAAGCCTCAACGACCCAGTACTTC.

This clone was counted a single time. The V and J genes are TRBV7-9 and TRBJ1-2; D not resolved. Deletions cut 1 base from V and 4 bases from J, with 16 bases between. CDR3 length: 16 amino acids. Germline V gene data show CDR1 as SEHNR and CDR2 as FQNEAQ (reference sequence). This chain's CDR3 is CASSLGPEGNPYGYTF. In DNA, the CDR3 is TGTGCCAGCAGCTTAGGCCCGGAGGGTAACCCCTATGGCTACACCTTC.

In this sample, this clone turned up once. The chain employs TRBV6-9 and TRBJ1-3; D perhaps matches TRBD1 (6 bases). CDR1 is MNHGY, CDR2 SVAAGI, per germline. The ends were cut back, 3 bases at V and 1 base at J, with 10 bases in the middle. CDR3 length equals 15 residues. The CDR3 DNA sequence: TGTGCCAGCAGTTACGGGGACAATTCTGGAAACACCATATATTTT. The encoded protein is CASSYGDNSGNTIYF.

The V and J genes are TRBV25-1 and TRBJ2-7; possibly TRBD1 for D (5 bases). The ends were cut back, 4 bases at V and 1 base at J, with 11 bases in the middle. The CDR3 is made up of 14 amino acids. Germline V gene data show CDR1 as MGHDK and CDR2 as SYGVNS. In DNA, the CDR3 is TGTGCCAGCAGTGGGAAACAGGTTTCCTACGAGCAGTACTTC. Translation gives CASSGKQVSYEQYF.

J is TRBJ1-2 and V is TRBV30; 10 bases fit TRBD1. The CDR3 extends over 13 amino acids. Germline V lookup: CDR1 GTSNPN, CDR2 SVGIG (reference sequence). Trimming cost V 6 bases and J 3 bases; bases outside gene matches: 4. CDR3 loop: CACRDRGYYGYTF. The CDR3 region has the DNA TGTGCCTGTCGGGACAGGGGTTACTATGGCTACACCTTC.

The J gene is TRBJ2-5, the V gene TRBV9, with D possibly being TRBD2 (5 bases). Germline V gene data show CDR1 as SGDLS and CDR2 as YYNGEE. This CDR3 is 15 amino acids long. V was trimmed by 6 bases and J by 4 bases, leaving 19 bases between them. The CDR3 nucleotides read TGTGCCAGCACCTCACAACCCGCGGGTGGAGAGACCCAGTACTTC. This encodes CASTSQPAGGETQYF.

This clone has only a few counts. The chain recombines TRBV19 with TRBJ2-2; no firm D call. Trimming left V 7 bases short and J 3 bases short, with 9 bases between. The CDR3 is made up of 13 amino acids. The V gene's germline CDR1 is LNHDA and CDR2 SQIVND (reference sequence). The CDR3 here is CASNVRDTGELFF. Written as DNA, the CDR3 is TGTGCCAGTAATGTTCGGGACACCGGGGAGCTGTTTTTT.

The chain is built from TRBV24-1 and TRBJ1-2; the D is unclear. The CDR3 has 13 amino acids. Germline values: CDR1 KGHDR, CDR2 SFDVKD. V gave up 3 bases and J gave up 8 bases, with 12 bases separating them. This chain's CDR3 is CATSDPLLVGYTF. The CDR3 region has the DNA TGTGCCACCAGTGATCCACTACTGGTCGGCTACACCTTC.

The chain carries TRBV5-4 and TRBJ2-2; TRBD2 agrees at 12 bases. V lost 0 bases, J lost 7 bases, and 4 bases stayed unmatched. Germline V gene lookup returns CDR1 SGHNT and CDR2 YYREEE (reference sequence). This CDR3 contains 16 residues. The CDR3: CASSLGLAGVDGELFF. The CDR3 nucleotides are TGTGCCAGCAGCTTGGGACTAGCGGGAGTAGACGGGGAGCTGTTTTTT.

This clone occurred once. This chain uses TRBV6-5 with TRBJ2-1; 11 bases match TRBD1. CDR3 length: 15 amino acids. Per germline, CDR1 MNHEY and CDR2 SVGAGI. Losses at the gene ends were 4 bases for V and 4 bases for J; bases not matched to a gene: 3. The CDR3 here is CASSLDRGPYNEQFF. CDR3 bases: TGTGCCAGCAGTTTGGACAGGGGGCCTTACAATGAGCAGTTCTTC.

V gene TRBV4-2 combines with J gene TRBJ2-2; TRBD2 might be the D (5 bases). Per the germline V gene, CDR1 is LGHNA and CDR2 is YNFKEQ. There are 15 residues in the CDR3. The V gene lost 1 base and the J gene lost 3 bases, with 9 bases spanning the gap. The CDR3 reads CASSQVEADTGELFF. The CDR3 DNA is TGTGCCAGCAGCCAAGTCGAAGCGGACACCGGGGAGCTGTTTTTT.

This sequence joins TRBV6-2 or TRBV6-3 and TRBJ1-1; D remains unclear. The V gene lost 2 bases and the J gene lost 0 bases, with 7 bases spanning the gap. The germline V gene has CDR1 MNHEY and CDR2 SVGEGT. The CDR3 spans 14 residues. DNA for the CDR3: TGTGCCAGCAGTTACGCAGAACTGAACACTGAAGCTTTCTTT. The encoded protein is CASSYAELNTEAFF.

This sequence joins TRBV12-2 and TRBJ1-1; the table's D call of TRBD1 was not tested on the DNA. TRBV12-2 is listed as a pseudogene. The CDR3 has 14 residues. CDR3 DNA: TGTGCAAGTCGCTTCACAGGGCAGCCAACTGAAGCTTTCTTT. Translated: CASRFTGQPTEAFF.

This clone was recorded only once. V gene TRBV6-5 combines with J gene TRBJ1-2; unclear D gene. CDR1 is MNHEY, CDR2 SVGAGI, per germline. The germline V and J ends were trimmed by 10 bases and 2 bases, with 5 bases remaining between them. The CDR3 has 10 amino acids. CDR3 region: CATGNYGYTF. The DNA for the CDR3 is TGTGCCACCGGGAACTATGGCTACACCTTC.